Each of the 25 T cell receptor beta chains below was sequenced from the same sample in a study of blood T cells in healthy people across ages (dated by TCRdb to 2013 to 2016). Libraries were prepared through 5' RACE. The reads were generated on an Illumina HiSeq 2500. The second PCR ran for about 6 to 11 cycles and used a J-beta primer mix along with a sample-barcoded 5' primer. TCRdb passed the public sequencing reads through fastp at Q25 and MiXCR, retaining productive beta sequences. For every CDR3 protein sequence, its rows merge into one entry that carries the most common genes and DNA. The sample includes roughly 1.6 million distinct CDR3 sequences, with about 31% observed a single time. The ten largest clones take up approximately 10% of the sample. The specimen was blood. The origin of the receptors is a woman aged 25 to 45 in good health.

J is TRBJ2-5 and V is TRBV3-1; 7 nucleotides line up with TRBD2. Germline CDR1 LGHDT, CDR2 YNNKEL (reference sequence). The CDR3 extends over 15 amino acids. Unmatched junction bases numbered 6, after V lost 1 base and J lost 4 bases. As DNA, the CDR3 is TGTGCCAGCAGCCAAGGGGAGGGACGGGGAGAGACCCAGTACTTC. This translates into CASSQGEGRGETQYF.

V is TRBV4-1 and J is TRBJ2-7; TRBD2 might be the D (7 bases). This CDR3 region has 17 residues. Germline CDR1 MGHRA, CDR2 YSYEKL. V was cut by 7 bases and J by 2 bases, with 24 bases left in between. The CDR3 sequence is CASKPGHEAAGTYEQYF. The CDR3 bases are TGCGCCAGCAAACCGGGACACGAGGCAGCGGGAACCTACGAGCAGTACTTC.

J is TRBJ2-7 and V is TRBV20-1; 8 positions match TRBD2. Trimming removed 1 base from V and 3 bases from J; junction bases left unmatched: 8. Germline-derived CDR1 and CDR2 are DFQATT and SNEGSKA (reference sequence). CDR3 length: 15 residues. The chain's CDR3 is CSARGAAGGIYEQYF. CDR3 sequence (DNA): TGCAGTGCTAGAGGGGCGGCGGGGGGCATCTACGAGCAGTACTTC.

This clonotype came up a few times. The chain carries TRBV20-1 and TRBJ2-5; D gene ambiguous. The CDR3 has 15 amino acids. Per the germline V gene, CDR1 is DFQATT and CDR2 is SNEGSKA (reference sequence). V was pared by 3 bases and J by 3 bases, with 17 bases between. The CDR3 DNA is TGCAGTGCTAGCCCCCTGGCCCCCCGGGAAGAGACCCAGTACTTC. It yields the protein CSASPLAPREETQYF.

This clonotype was counted a few times. The rearrangement uses TRBV28 and TRBJ2-1; 10 positions match TRBD1. V shed 6 bases, J shed 5 bases, and the junction held 10 bases outside the gene matches. Germline CDR1 and CDR2: MDHEN and SYDVKM. This CDR3 is built from 16 residues. CDR3 protein: CASSISRTGGNNEQFF. The CDR3 nucleotides are TGTGCCAGCAGCATCTCAAGGACAGGGGGAAACAATGAGCAGTTCTTC.

The chain has TRBV27 and TRBJ2-7; the D gene is possibly TRBD1 (6 bases). V was trimmed by 4 bases and J by 4 bases, leaving 17 bases between them. This CDR3 is built from 15 residues. Germline V lookup: CDR1 MNHEY, CDR2 SMNVEV (reference sequence). The DNA for the CDR3 is TGTGCCAGCAGTTCCCCCTTAGGGGGAAGGTACGAGCAGTACTTC. This sequence encodes CASSSPLGGRYEQYF.

The V gene is TRBV5-1, the J gene TRBJ2-3; no reliable D call. V lost 4 bases to trimming and J lost 0 bases, with 15 bases between them. CDR3 length: 16 amino acids. Germline CDR1 reads SGHRS; CDR2 reads YFSETQ. The CDR3 protein is CASSGQDGSSTDTQYF. The CDR3 DNA follows: TGCGCCAGCAGCGGGCAGGACGGCTCAAGCACAGATACGCAGTATTTT.

Many counts were recorded for this clonotype. The chain employs TRBV9 and TRBJ2-1; no clear D. CDR3 size: 15 residues. Looked up from germline, CDR1 is SGDLS and CDR2 is YYNGEE. The germline V and J ends were trimmed by 4 bases and 3 bases, with 14 bases remaining between them. CDR3 bases: TGTGCCAGCAGCCCTGGGGTCCACAACTACAATGAGCAGTTCTTC. It translates to CASSPGVHNYNEQFF.

This clonotype was detected ten times or more. The V gene is TRBV29-1, the J gene TRBJ2-1; unclear D gene. The CDR3 extends over 12 amino acids. Germline loops: CDR1 SQVTM, CDR2 ANQGSEA. V lost 3 bases and J lost 4, with 7 bases in between. This CDR3 reads CSVEGRYNEQFF. In DNA form, the CDR3 reads TGCAGCGTTGAGGGCAGGTACAATGAGCAGTTCTTC.

The table lists this clonotype with a count of one. The chain joins TRBV5-1 to TRBJ2-1; 9 bases agree with TRBD1. The J call is in doubt because the DNA end fits TRBJ2-7 better. Germline loops: CDR1 SGHRS, CDR2 YFSETQ. The CDR3 runs to 17 residues. For the CDR3, the DNA is TGCGCCAGCAGCTTGAAAGATCGGGACAGGGTGTACAATGAGCAGTACTTC. It encodes CASSLKDRDRVYNEQYF.

Comment on this clonotype: Its ends do not fully match the called genes, so a read error is possible. The CDR3 loop reads CASSRGLAGSEETQDF. The CDR3 bases are TGTGCCAGCAGCCGTGGACTAGCGGGGTCGGAGGAGACCCAGGACTTC. V usage is TRBV2 and J usage is TRBJ2-5; TRBD2 aligns across 12 bases. CDR3 size: 16 residues. The germline gives CDR1 SNHLY, CDR2 FYNNEI. The full variable domain, with the rest looked up from reference TRBV2 and TRBJ2-5, is EPEVTQTPSHQVTQMGQEVILRCVPISNHLYFYWYRQILGQKVEFLVSFYNNEISEKSEIFDDQFSVERPDGSNFTLKIRSTKLEDSAMYFCASSRGLAGSEETQDFGPGTRLLVL.

The chain couples TRBV3-1 to TRBJ1-3; D is perhaps TRBD1 (5 bases). Trimming removed 3 bases at V and 3 bases at J, with 12 bases between. In germline, CDR1 is LGHDT, CDR2 YNNKEL (reference sequence). The CDR3 has 15 amino acids. The DNA for the CDR3 is TGTGCCAGCAGCCAGGTGGGGGACTATGGAAACACCATATATTTT. As protein: CASSQVGDYGNTIYF.

CDR3 loop: CASSSVLGLASRVRRLNEQFF. The CDR3 DNA follows: TGTGCCAGCAGTTCAGTACTCGGACTAGCGTCCCGCGTCCGCCGACTCAATGAGCAGTTCTTC. V is TRBV6-2 or TRBV6-3 and J is TRBJ2-1; 9 bases fit TRBD2. Germline-derived CDR1 and CDR2 are MNHEY and SVGEGT. The V gene end was trimmed by 4 bases and the J gene end by 6 bases; junction bases not matched to a gene: 25. CDR3 length equals 21 residues.

This chain uses TRBV2 with TRBJ2-3; 9 bases agree with TRBD1. There are 16 residues in the CDR3. The germline CDR1 and CDR2 sequences are SNHLY and FYNNEI. V gave up 6 bases and J gave up 3 bases; unmatched junction bases: 10. The DNA for the CDR3 is TGTGCCAGCAGGAAAAAAGGGACAGGGTTTACAGATACGCAGTATTTT. Encoded protein: CASRKKGTGFTDTQYF.

There are many counts of this clonotype. The V call is TRBV19, the J call TRBJ2-7; D is undetermined. The CDR3 totals 11 residues. Trimming removed 9 bases from V and 4 bases from J, with 10 bases in between. The germline CDR1 and CDR2 sequences are LNHDA and SQIVND (reference sequence). The CDR3 DNA is TGTGCCAGCTCAATTGGGTACGAGCAGTACTTC. Translated: CASSIGYEQYF.

The chain uses TRBV24-1 and TRBJ2-7; 14 nucleotides agree with TRBD2. After removal of 7 bases from V and 5 bases from J, the junction contained 6 bases not matched to a gene. This CDR3 has 15 residues. Germline V gene lookup returns CDR1 KGHDR and CDR2 SFDVKD. The CDR3 is CATSPGTSGSHEQYF. DNA for the CDR3: TGTGCCACCAGCCCCGGGACTAGCGGGAGCCACGAGCAGTACTTC.

The gene calls are TRBV20-1 and TRBJ2-2; D unresolved. Germline CDR1 is DFQATT and CDR2 is SNEGSKA (reference sequence). Trimming left V 0 bases short and J 4 bases short, with 6 bases between. The CDR3 length is 13 residues. The CDR3: CSAREASTGELFF. CDR3 DNA: TGCAGTGCTAGAGAGGCGTCCACCGGGGAGCTGTTTTTT.

V is TRBV28 and J is TRBJ2-3, with 7 positions matching TRBD2. The V segment lost 6 bases and the J segment 0 bases; nucleotides outside the gene matches: 9. This CDR3 is 16 amino acids long. CDR1 and CDR2 from the germline V gene are MDHEN and SYDVKM. CDR3: CASRTLAYTSTDTQYF. The CDR3 DNA is TGTGCCAGCAGAACACTAGCGTACACTAGCACAGATACGCAGTATTTT.

This clonotype was observed a handful of times. The genes are TRBV5-1 and TRBJ2-3, with 8 bases that match TRBD1. The V gene end was trimmed by 4 bases and the J gene end by 5 bases; junction bases not matched to a gene: 9. The CDR3 contains 15 residues. CDR1 is SGHRS and CDR2 is YFSETQ in the germline V gene. CDR3 sequence reads: CASSPGTGGGDTQYF. CDR3 in DNA: TGCGCCAGCAGCCCCGGGACAGGAGGGGGAGATACGCAGTATTTT. Complete variable domain (other parts from reference TRBV5-1 and TRBJ2-3): KAGVTQTPRYLIKTRGQQVTLSCSPISGHRSVSWYQQTPGQGLQFLFEYFSETQRNKGNFPGRFSGRQFSNSRSEMNVSTLELGDSALYLCASSPGTGGGDTQYFGPGTRLTVL.

This clonotype was detected many times. This chain uses TRBV5-1 with TRBJ2-2; D uncertain. Germline CDR1 SGHRS, CDR2 YFSETQ. The CDR3 consists of 14 residues. V lost 6 bases and J lost 4, with 13 bases in between. Here the CDR3 DNA reads TGCGCCAGCAAGGAGACACTGGTCACCGGGGAGCTGTTTTTT. This encodes CASKETLVTGELFF.

This clonotype was seen many times. The V and J genes are TRBV4-1 and TRBJ2-3; TRBD1 aligns across 7 bases. The CDR3 runs 16 residues. J gave up 6 bases and V 4 bases, and 13 bases lay outside the gene matches. Germline CDR1 reads MGHRA; CDR2 reads YSYEKL. The chain's CDR3 is CASSRQNNRGGDTQYF. The CDR3 coding sequence is TGCGCCAGCAGCCGCCAGAACAACAGGGGCGGGGATACGCAGTATTTT.

With regard to this clonotype: A junction boundary mismatches the germline segment, possibly from a read error. The chain combines TRBV5-1 with TRBJ2-5; 12 bases line up with TRBD2. Germline V lookup: CDR1 SGHRS, CDR2 YFSETQ. The length of the CDR3 is 17 residues. DNA for the CDR3: TGCGTCAGCAGCCTCGGGACTAGCGGGCTTAGGGGGGAGACCCAGTACTTC. Translating gives CVSSLGTSGLRGETQYF.

The rearrangement links TRBV6-5 to TRBJ1-5; unclear D gene. The CDR3 extends over 16 amino acids. CDR1 is MNHEY, CDR2 SVGAGI, per germline. Trimming pared 2 bases from V and 0 bases from J, leaving 11 bases between. The CDR3 bases are TGTGCCAGCAGTTACCCCCTGGCCCTTAGCAATCAGCCCCAGCATTTT. As protein: CASSYPLALSNQPQHF.

This clonotype was detected only a few times. This chain uses TRBV2 with TRBJ2-1; D might be TRBD2 (5 bases). Germline loops: CDR1 SNHLY, CDR2 FYNNEI. The CDR3 length is 14 residues. Between the trimmed V and J ends, which lost 7 bases and 0 bases, there was a span of 10 bases. DNA of the CDR3: TGTGCCAGCAAGGAGGAAAGCTCCTACAATGAGCAGTTCTTC. This gives the protein CASKEESSYNEQFF.

In this sample, this clonotype turned up a few times. The CDR3 is CASSLTFPANKDSDTQYF. The CDR3 region has the DNA TGTGCCAGCAGCTTAACGTTTCCAGCGAATAAAGACTCAGATACGCAGTATTTT. The chain couples TRBV7-3 to TRBJ2-3; D gene ambiguous. Looked up from germline, CDR1 is SGHTA and CDR2 is FQGTGA. This CDR3 has 18 residues. V was trimmed by 0 bases and J by 4 bases, leaving 20 bases between them. Supplemented by reference TRBV7-3 and TRBJ2-3, the full variable domain reads GAGVSQTPSNKVTEKGKYVELRCDPISGHTALYWYRQSLGQGPEFLIYFQGTGAADDSGLPNDRFFAVRPEGSVSTLKIQRTERGDSAVYLCASSLTFPANKDSDTQYFGPGTRLTVL.